The next 27 T cell receptor beta chains were all read from a single sample in a study of shared clonotypes between healthy human individuals. Only in-frame clones appear in the TCRdb table, and some are missing; sequencing was by immunoSEQ multiplex PCR. The sample yields around 2.5 million clones, approximately 94% seen once. The specimen was naive CD4+ T cells from PBMCs. Specified subset: CD45RA+ positively selected. All receptors derive from a man younger than 30 in good health. Some clones in this sample may be carry-over from other donors' samples.

The chain uses TRBV12-5 and TRBJ2-6; the D gene is possibly TRBD1 (6 bases). Germline V lookup: CDR1 LGHNT, CDR2 FRNRAP. The CDR3 runs 18 residues. With 4 bases removed from V and 0 bases from J, the gap between germline ends came to 16 bases. The CDR3 sequence: CASGYDRTIISGANVLTF. CDR3 DNA: TGTGCTAGTGGTTATGACAGGACCATCATCTCTGGGGCCAACGTCCTGACTTTC.

CDR3 amino acids: CASSQLRQGGNTIYF. The CDR3 DNA is TGCGCCAGCAGCCAACTCAGGCAGGGTGGAAACACCATATATTTT. The chain joins TRBV4-3 to TRBJ1-3; TRBD1 is a possible D gene (5 bases). CDR1 and CDR2 from the germline V gene are LGHNA and YSLEER. The CDR3 length is 15 residues. The V and J ends lost 2 bases and 3 bases respectively, with 11 bases between them.

This chain uses TRBV25-1 with TRBJ1-1; TRBD1 might be the D (6 bases). The germline V gene encodes CDR1 MGHDK and CDR2 SYGVNS. CDR3 size: 14 residues. V gave up 5 bases and J gave up 6 bases, with 16 bases separating them. CDR3 sequence: CASSTQGRGSEAFF. The CDR3 region has the DNA TGTGCCAGCAGTACACAGGGAAGAGGGTCTGAAGCTTTCTTT.

Only one count was recorded for this clone. The genes are TRBV19 and TRBJ1-3; D is perhaps TRBD1 (6 bases). The germline V gene encodes CDR1 LNHDA and CDR2 SQIVND (reference sequence). V shed 6 bases and J shed 2 bases, with 14 bases lying between them. This CDR3 is built from 15 residues. CDR3 sequence reads: CASRGGSGPGNTIYF. In nucleotides, the CDR3 is TGTGCCAGTAGAGGGGGATCGGGACCTGGAAACACCATATATTTT.

The V gene is TRBV7-9, the J gene TRBJ2-1; TRBD2 is a possible D gene (5 bases). V was trimmed by 3 bases and J by 8 bases, leaving 11 bases between them. Germline V gene data show CDR1 as SEHNR and CDR2 as FQNEAQ (reference sequence). This CDR3 spans 13 amino acids. In DNA, the CDR3 is TGTGCCAGCAGCTTTGAGGAGGAGGATGAGCAGTTCTTC. Amino acids: CASSFEEEDEQFF.

Comment on this clone: At the DNA level, this CDR3 is encoded by other sequences in the same sample as well. This chain's CDR3 is CASSLGGTGNTEAFF. The CDR3, as DNA: TGCGCCAGCAGCCTGGGAGGGACAGGGAACACTGAAGCTTTCTTT. The rearrangement uses TRBV5-1 and TRBJ1-1, with 8 bases lining up with TRBD1. Germline loops: CDR1 SGHRS, CDR2 YFSETQ. V was clipped by 4 bases and J by 1 base; unmatched bases: 6. This CDR3 contains 15 residues.

The genes are TRBV11-2 and TRBJ2-2; 9 nucleotides agree with TRBD1. The CDR3 spans 19 residues. V gave up 1 base and J gave up 0 bases; unmatched junction bases: 9. Germline V gene lookup returns CDR1 SGHAT and CDR2 FQNNGV. The CDR3 region is CASSLGNPYRGPNTGELFF. The DNA of the CDR3 is TGTGCCAGCAGCTTAGGAAACCCCTACAGGGGGCCGAACACCGGGGAGCTGTTTTTT.

The chain joins TRBV2 to TRBJ1-1; D is unresolved. This CDR3 comprises 15 residues. V gave up 3 bases and J gave up 1 base, with 12 bases separating them. Per germline, CDR1 SNHLY and CDR2 FYNNEI. This CDR3 reads CASSDKWDKNTEAFF. As DNA, the CDR3 is TGTGCCAGCAGTGATAAGTGGGATAAGAACACTGAAGCTTTCTTT.

V and J are TRBV19 and TRBJ2-2, with a weak D call TRBD1 (5 bases). Germline loops: CDR1 LNHDA, CDR2 SQIVND (reference sequence). The CDR3 contains 15 residues. V lost 1 base, J lost 7 bases, and 13 bases lay in between. This CDR3 is CASSIGQGGRGELFF. As DNA, the CDR3 is TGTGCCAGTAGTATAGGGCAGGGCGGACGCGGGGAGCTGTTTTTT.

The rearrangement links TRBV28 to TRBJ1-1; 8 nucleotides match TRBD1. Germline V CDR1 and CDR2: MDHEN, SYDVKM. Trimming at V came to 3 bases and at J to 4 bases, leaving 7 bases not matched to a gene. This CDR3 spans 15 amino acids. CDR3 nucleotides: TGTGCCAGCAGTTTCTTGACAGGGGTAGTCACTGAAGCTTTCTTT. It is translated as CASSFLTGVVTEAFF.

The rearrangement links TRBV2 to TRBJ1-5, with 7 bases aligning to TRBD1. J lost 0 bases, V lost 6 bases, and 8 bases had no gene match. The length of the CDR3 is 16 residues. In germline, CDR1 is SNHLY, CDR2 FYNNEI. CDR3 in amino acids: CASRSRTGDSNQPQHF. Written as DNA, the CDR3 is TGTGCCAGCAGATCGCGGACAGGTGATAGCAATCAGCCCCAGCATTTT.

The chain is built from TRBV27 and TRBJ1-6; no reliable D call. The length of the CDR3 is 16 residues. The V end lost 3 bases, the J end lost 0 bases, and 9 bases lay between the germline ends. Germline V lookup: CDR1 MNHEY, CDR2 SMNVEV (reference sequence). The CDR3 loop reads CASSFALSSYNSPLHF. CDR3 nucleotide sequence: TGTGCCAGCAGTTTTGCCCTTAGCTCCTATAATTCACCCCTCCACTTT.

A word on this clone: Other nucleotide sequences in the sample specify the same CDR3. The chain uses TRBV18 and TRBJ2-7; 12 bases are a match to TRBD2. The germline gives CDR1 KGHSH, CDR2 LQKENI. J lost 4 bases, V lost 5 bases, and 3 bases had no gene match. CDR3 size: 14 residues. In nucleotides, the CDR3 is TGTGCCAGCTCAGCCGGGACTAGCGGGTACGAGCAGTACTTC. It codes for CASSAGTSGYEQYF.

This chain links TRBV28 with TRBJ1-5; D is possibly TRBD1 (6 bases). The germline V and J ends were trimmed by 4 bases and 5 bases, with 9 bases remaining between them. Germline CDR1 reads MDHEN; CDR2 reads SYDVKM. The CDR3 spans 13 residues. The CDR3 nucleotides are TGTGCCAGCAGTTCCAGGGGTTATCAGCCCCAGCATTTT. It encodes CASSSRGYQPQHF.

The chain couples TRBV27 to TRBJ2-2; TRBD1 aligns across 10 bases. Germline loops: CDR1 MNHEY, CDR2 SMNVEV (reference sequence). The CDR3 length is 15 residues. The V and J ends lost 0 bases and 6 bases, in that order; junction bases with no gene match: 1. The chain's CDR3 is CASSLSGQGAGELFF. The CDR3, as DNA: TGTGCCAGCAGTTTATCCGGACAGGGGGCCGGGGAGCTGTTTTTT.

The genes are TRBV11-2 and TRBJ2-7; D call uncertain. Germline V gene data show CDR1 as SGHAT and CDR2 as FQNNGV. V lost 4 bases and J 7 bases, leaving 11 bases between the germline ends. The CDR3 extends over 12 amino acids. This CDR3 reads CASSSSLGEQYF. DNA for the CDR3: TGTGCCAGCAGCTCCAGCCTGGGGGAGCAGTACTTC.

DNA of the CDR3: TGTGCCATCAGTGACGACAGCCGCACCGCTAACTATGGCTACACCTTC. Amino acids: CAISDDSRTANYGYTF. The chain links TRBV10-3 to TRBJ1-2, with a weak D call TRBD1 (5 bases). This CDR3 comprises 16 residues. Trimming pared 3 bases from V and 0 bases from J, leaving 14 bases between. The germline V gene has CDR1 ENHRY and CDR2 SYGVKD.

The V gene is TRBV28, the J gene TRBJ2-2; no reliable D call. CDR1 and CDR2 from the germline V gene are MDHEN and SYDVKM. The CDR3 length is 14 residues. The V and J ends lost 3 bases and 0 bases respectively, with 5 bases between them. For the CDR3, the DNA is TGTGCCAGCAGTTTGTCAGCGAACACCGGGGAGCTGTTTTTT. Its translation: CASSLSANTGELFF.

The V gene is TRBV28, the J gene TRBJ1-2; D is ambiguous. CDR1 MDHEN and CDR2 SYDVKM come from the germline V gene. The V gene lost 4 bases and the J gene lost 4 bases, with 10 bases spanning the gap. The CDR3 is made up of 13 amino acids. The CDR3 loop reads CASSSTTSYGYTF. CDR3 sequence (DNA): TGTGCCAGCAGTTCGACGACAAGCTATGGCTACACCTTC.

The genes are TRBV6-5 and TRBJ1-1, with D perhaps matching TRBD1 (5 bases). V lost 2 bases, J lost 1 base, and 11 bases lay in between. This CDR3 is built from 15 residues. CDR1 and CDR2 (germline): MNHEY, SVGAGI. Here the CDR3 reads CASSYRAGRNTEAFF. CDR3 DNA sequence: TGTGCCAGCAGTTACCGGGCGGGGCGGAACACTGAAGCTTTCTTT.

Remarks on this clone: The sample carries other DNA sequences with the same CDR3. The chain uses TRBV19 and TRBJ1-4, with 7 nucleotides matching TRBD1. V lost 4 bases to trimming and J lost 8 bases; unmatched junction nucleotides: 7. The CDR3 loop spans 14 amino acids. CDR1 is LNHDA, CDR2 SQIVND, per germline (reference sequence). Written as DNA, the CDR3 is TGTGCCAGTAGTACCCGACAGGGAGGGGAAAAACTGTTTTTT. Translating gives CASSTRQGGEKLFF.

The chain uses TRBV7-2 and TRBJ1-2; D gene unclear. This CDR3 comprises 14 residues. Germline values: CDR1 SGHTA, CDR2 FQGNSA. V lost 4 bases and J 5 bases, leaving 14 bases between the germline ends. The CDR3 bases are TGTGCCAGCAGCTCCTCAGGAGAATGGTATGGCTACACCTTC. Amino acid sequence: CASSSSGEWYGYTF.

The gene calls are TRBV6-1 and TRBJ1-1; 7 bases match TRBD1. This CDR3 is 16 amino acids long. Germline CDR1 MNHNS, CDR2 SASEGT. Trimming cost V 0 bases and J 6 bases; bases outside gene matches: 10. CDR3 loop: CASSEASRGSASEAFF. The DNA for the CDR3 is TGTGCCAGCAGTGAAGCATCCAGGGGGTCCGCCTCTGAAGCTTTCTTT.

The CDR3 DNA sequence: TGTGCCAGCCGGAACCCCCGACTCATACCGAACACCGGGGAGCTGTTTTTT. Its protein is CASRNPRLIPNTGELFF. The chain has TRBV28 and TRBJ2-2; D gene ambiguous. The germline V gene encodes CDR1 MDHEN and CDR2 SYDVKM. The CDR3 is 17 residues long. V lost 8 bases to trimming and J lost 0 bases, with 19 bases between them. Using reference TRBV28 and TRBJ2-2 for the parts outside the CDR3, the full variable domain is DVKVTQSSRYLVKRTGEKVFLECVQDMDHENMFWYRQDPGLGLRLIYFSYDVKMKEKGDIPEGYSVSREKKERFSLILESASTNQTSMYLCASRNPRLIPNTGELFFGEGSRLTVL.

This clone was detected only a few times. The J gene is TRBJ2-7, the V gene TRBV4-2; D call uncertain. CDR3 length equals 15 residues. CDR1 is LGHNA and CDR2 is YNFKEQ in the germline V gene. The V end lost 3 bases, the J end lost 1 base, and 13 bases lay between the germline ends. This CDR3 reads CASSQAVYSSYEQYF. CDR3 nucleotide sequence: TGTGCCAGCAGCCAGGCGGTTTACTCATCCTACGAGCAGTACTTC.

V usage is TRBV10-2 and J usage is TRBJ2-7; D perhaps matches TRBD2 (7 bases). Germline CDR1 WSHSY, CDR2 SAAADI. Trimming left V 4 bases short and J 2 bases short, with 12 bases between. This CDR3 comprises 14 residues. In DNA, the CDR3 is TGCGCCAGCAGTGTGGGCGGGGGCCCCTACGAGCAGTACTTC. Its translation: CASSVGGGPYEQYF.

The chain has TRBV7-2 and TRBJ2-3; tentatively, D is TRBD2 (7 bases). The ends were cut back, 8 bases at V and 5 bases at J, with 11 bases in the middle. The CDR3 is made up of 12 amino acids. The V gene's germline CDR1 is SGHTA and CDR2 FQGNSA. CDR3 nucleotides: TGTGCCAGCGAAAGGGGGGGAGATACGCAGTATTTT. Translating gives CASERGGDTQYF.